This TCR beta chain was profiled in a study of monozygotic twins with inflammatory bowel disease. Germline V gene data show CDR1 as DFQATT and CDR2 as SNEGSKA (reference sequence). CDR3 size: 15 residues. TCRdb re-called the 5' RACE reads; one entry per CDR3 protein, DNA not given. This repertoire includes some 99,000 distinct CDR3 sequences. The rearrangement uses TRBV20-1 and TRBJ2-1; absent DNA, TCRdb's TRBD2 call cannot be checked. Specimen: blood. The clonotype originates from a human donor with ulcerative colitis or Crohn's disease, or a healthy co-twin of an affected twin (not recorded which). The CDR3 reads CSSSPARGTDNEQFF.